This entry is about one T cell receptor (beta chain). The sample is drawn from a study of blood T cell repertoires in COVID-19. Authors' data handling: Reference gene primer amplification yielded estimated nucleated cell counts. Repertoires were generated with immunoSEQ multiplex PCR, while TCRdb's copy carries only in-frame clones and drops some. The V and J calls and clone size were taken over from that table, and D and trimming were inferred from the DNA. The sample carries 150,000 to 200,000 clones, around 85% recorded once. Per germline, CDR1 KGHDR and CDR2 SFDVKD. V gave up 3 bases and J gave up 4 bases; unmatched junction bases: 11. This CDR3 contains 17 residues.

The origin of this receptor is a human donor with acute or convalescent COVID-19. The donor label of this sample is uncertain. The genes are TRBV24-1 and TRBJ2-5, with 9 positions matching TRBD1. Specimen: peripheral blood. In DNA form, the CDR3 reads TGTGCCACCAGTGATCCTACGATGACAGGGGGGCCAGAGACCCAGTACTTC. It translates to CATSDPTMTGGPETQYF.